What follows describes a single T cell receptor beta chain. Its antigen is undetermined. The sample originates from a study of shared clonotypes between healthy human individuals. Using immunoSEQ multiplex PCR, the repertoire was profiled, and TCRdb retains in-frame clones only, with some absent. The sample records 2 million to 3 million clones, approximately 93% being singletons. General study findings and limits: Non-shared clonotypes had lower generation probabilities than clonotypes shared by all four sorted-subset donors.

Input material: naive CD4+ T cells from PBMCs. Indicated subset: CD45RA+ positively selected. This sequence was found in a man in his late teens or twenties in good health. Some clones in this sample may be carry-over from other donors' samples.

CDR3 sequence: CASSLYSRASEQYF. The CDR3 DNA reads TGTGCCAGCAGTTTATATTCCAGGGCTTCCGAGCAGTACTTC. This sequence joins TRBV28 and TRBJ2-7; D is possibly TRBD1 (5 bases). There are 14 residues in the CDR3. Trimming removed 1 base at V and 6 bases at J, with 13 bases between. The germline CDR1 and CDR2 sequences are MDHEN and SYDVKM.